The 5 T cell receptor beta chains in this list originate from one sample, sequenced in a study of T cells after yellow fever vaccination (dated by TCRdb to the late 2010s). The sample's treatment or condition label, decoded: live attenuated yellow fever vaccine strain. To prepare the library, 5' RACE was applied. Sequencing used an Illumina NovaSeq 6000. In TCRdb, the public reads were trimmed at Q25 with fastp and aligned with MiXCR, with productive beta chains retained. A single entry per CDR3 protein holds the most common genes and DNA from its merged rows. The table for this sample lists 350,000 to 550,000 distinct CDR3 sequences; around 20% of them were counted only once. Over 15% of the sample is taken by the ten largest. The sample here was PBMCs, taken before the yellow fever booster vaccination. These receptors all stem from a man in his late teens or twenties who received the YFV17D yellow fever vaccine.

This clonotype turned up a few times. The rearrangement uses TRBV15 and TRBJ1-2, with unresolved D. The CDR3 consists of 14 residues. Germline CDR1 and CDR2: LNHNV and YYDKDF (reference sequence). Trimming took off 1 base at V and 3 bases at J, with 9 bases between the two ends. DNA for the CDR3: TGTGCCACCAGCAGAGTCGCGTTTGACTATGGCTACACCTTC. This translates into CATSRVAFDYGYTF. Supplemented by reference TRBV15 and TRBJ1-2, the full variable domain reads DAMVIQNPRYQVTQFGKPVTLSCSQTLNHNVMYWYQQKSSQAPKLLFHYYDKDFNNEADTPDNFQSRRPNTSFCFLDIRSPGLGDTAMYLCATSRVAFDYGYTFGSGTRLTVV.

The rearrangement joins TRBV7-8 to TRBJ2-5; 9 nucleotides agree with TRBD2. The CDR3 loop spans 15 amino acids. Germline V gives CDR1 SGHVS, CDR2 FQNEAQ. V lost 3 bases to trimming and J lost 5 bases; unmatched junction nucleotides: 7. The CDR3 sequence is CASSFGGGDLETQYF. The CDR3, as DNA: TGTGCCAGCAGCTTTGGCGGGGGGGATTTGGAGACCCAGTACTTC.

This clonotype has just a few counts. The chain recombines TRBV7-9 with TRBJ2-1, with no clear D. Per the germline V gene, CDR1 is SEHNR and CDR2 is FQNEAQ (reference sequence). The CDR3 covers 14 residues. Trimming took off 1 base at V and 7 bases at J, with 11 bases between the two ends. The CDR3 DNA follows: TGTGCCAGCAGCTTAGTGGCTTTCCGAAATGAGCAGTTCTTC. Amino acids: CASSLVAFRNEQFF. Filled out from reference TRBV7-9 and TRBJ2-1, the complete variable domain reads DTGVSQNPRHKITKRGQNVTFRCDPISEHNRLYWYRQTLGQGPEFLTYFQNEAQLEKSRLLSDRFSAERPKGSFSTLEIQRTEQGDSAMYLCASSLVAFRNEQFFGPGTRLTVL.

V gene TRBV7-8 combines with J gene TRBJ1-5; D is undetermined. Germline V gene lookup returns CDR1 SGHVS and CDR2 FQNEAQ. The CDR3 is 15 residues long. The V end was cut by 5 bases, the J end by 9 bases, with 20 bases between. CDR3 region: CASSGRRERQGPQHF. The CDR3, as DNA: TGTGCCAGCAGCGGTAGGCGGGAGAGACAAGGGCCCCAGCATTTT.

The chain links TRBV6-2 or TRBV6-3 to TRBJ1-5; D might be TRBD1 (6 bases). Per germline, CDR1 MNHEY and CDR2 SVGEGT. The ends were cut back, 2 bases at V and 1 base at J, with 12 bases in the middle. The CDR3 runs 16 residues. CDR3 nucleotides: TGTGCCAGCAGTTACACCCCGGGACACAGCAATCAGCCCCAGCATTTT. Translated: CASSYTPGHSNQPQHF.